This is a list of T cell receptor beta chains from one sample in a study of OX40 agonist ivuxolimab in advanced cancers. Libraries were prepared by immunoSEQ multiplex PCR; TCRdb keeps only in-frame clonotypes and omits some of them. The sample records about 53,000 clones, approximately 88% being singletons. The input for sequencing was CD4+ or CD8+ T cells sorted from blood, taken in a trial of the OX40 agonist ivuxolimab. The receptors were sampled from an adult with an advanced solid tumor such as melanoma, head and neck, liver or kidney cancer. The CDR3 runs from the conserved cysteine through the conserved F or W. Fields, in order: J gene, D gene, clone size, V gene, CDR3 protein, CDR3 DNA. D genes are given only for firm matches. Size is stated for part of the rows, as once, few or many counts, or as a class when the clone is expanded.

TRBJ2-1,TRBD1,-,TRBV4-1,CASSGTANYNEQFF,TGCGCCAGCAGCGGGACAGCAAATTACAATGAGCAGTTCTTC
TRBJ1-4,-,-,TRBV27,CASSFQGLGEKLFF,TGTGCCAGCAGTTTTCAGGGGTTAGGCGAAAAACTGTTTTTT
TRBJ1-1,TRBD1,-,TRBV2,CASSGTRQGVNTEAFF,TGTGCCAGCAGTGGAACCCGACAGGGGGTGAACACTGAAGCTTTCTTT
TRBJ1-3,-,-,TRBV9,CASSVETASGNTIYF,TGTGCCAGCAGCGTAGAGACAGCTTCTGGAAACACCATATATTTT
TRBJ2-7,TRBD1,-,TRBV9,CASSVGGGQGASEQYF,TGTGCCAGCAGCGTAGGAGGGGGACAGGGGGCGTCGGAGCAGTACTTC
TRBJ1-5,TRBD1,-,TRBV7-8,CASSLVSGQGADQPQHF,TGTGCCAGCAGCTTAGTGTCAGGACAGGGGGCCGATCAGCCCCAGCATTTT
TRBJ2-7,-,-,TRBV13,CASRFRLRGGEQYF,TGTGCCAGCAGGTTCCGACTTCGAGGTGGCGAGCAGTACTTC
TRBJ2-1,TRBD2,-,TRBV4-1,CASSMTLLAGVSYNEQFF,TGCGCCAGCAGCATGACCCTTCTAGCGGGAGTTTCCTACAATGAGCAGTTCTTC
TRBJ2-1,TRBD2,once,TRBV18,CASSLLAGDLNEQFF,TGTGCCAGCTCACTACTAGCGGGAGACCTCAATGAGCAGTTCTTC
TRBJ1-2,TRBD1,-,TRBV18,CASSSGQGAINYGYTF,TGTGCCAGCTCATCCGGACAGGGGGCAATTAACTATGGCTACACCTTC
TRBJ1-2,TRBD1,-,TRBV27,CASRGQLNYGYTF,TGTGCCAGCAGGGGACAGTTAAACTATGGCTACACCTTC
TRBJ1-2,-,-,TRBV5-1,CASTPGPGTYGYTF,TGCGCCAGCACCCCGGGACCAGGCACCTATGGCTACACCTTC
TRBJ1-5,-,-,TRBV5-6,CASSQGLNSNQPQHF,TGTGCCAGCAGCCAGGGACTTAATAGCAATCAGCCCCAGCATTTT
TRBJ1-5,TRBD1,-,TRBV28,CASRVGQVAGQPQHF,TGTGCCAGCAGGGTAGGACAGGTCGCAGGACAGCCCCAGCATTTT
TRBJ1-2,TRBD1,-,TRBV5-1,CASSLEARGVVGYTF,TGCGCCAGCAGCTTGGAGGCCAGGGGGGTGGTGGGCTACACCTTC
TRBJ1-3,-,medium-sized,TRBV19,CASSRGQPGNTIYF,TGTGCCAGTAGTAGGGGACAACCTGGAAACACCATATATTTT
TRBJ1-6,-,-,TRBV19,CASSRGPGAPLHF,TGCGCCAGTAGTAGGGGTCCCGGGGCACCCCTCCACTTT
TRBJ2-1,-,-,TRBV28,CASSLGPFNEQFF,TGTGCCAGCAGTTTGGGACCCTTCAATGAGCAGTTCTTC
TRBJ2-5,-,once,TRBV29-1,CSVEDGRGETQYF,TGCAGCGTTGAAGATGGTAGGGGTGAGACCCAGTACTTC
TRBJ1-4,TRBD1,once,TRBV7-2,CASSLEGTGGEKLFF,TGTGCCAGCAGCTTAGAGGGGACAGGGGGTGAAAAACTGTTTTTT
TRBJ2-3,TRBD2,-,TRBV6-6,CASSPTVAGRTDTQYF,TGTGCCAGCAGTCCTACCGTAGCGGGACGCACAGATACGCAGTATTTT
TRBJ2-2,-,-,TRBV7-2,CASSLGATQSGELFF,TGTGCCAGCAGCTTAGGAGCGACTCAGTCCGGGGAGCTGTTTTTT
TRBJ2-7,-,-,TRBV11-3,CASSLFPSAGSYEQYF,TGTGCCAGCAGCTTATTCCCATCAGCGGGCTCCTACGAGCAGTACTTC
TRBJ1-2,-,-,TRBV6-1,CAARAPNYGYTF,TGTGCCGCCAGGGCGCCTAACTATGGCTACACCTTC
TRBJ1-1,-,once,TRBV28,CASSPPVGRNTEAFF,TGTGCCAGCAGTCCGCCCGTAGGGCGGAACACTGAAGCTTTCTTT
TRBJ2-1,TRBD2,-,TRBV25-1,CASSEIRGVVSNEQFF,TGTGCCAGCAGTGAAATTCGGGGGGTCGTTAGCAATGAGCAGTTCTTC
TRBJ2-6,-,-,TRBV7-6,CASSTGQTNVLTF,TGTGCCAGCAGCACCGGACAGACCAACGTCCTGACTTTC
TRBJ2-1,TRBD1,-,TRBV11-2,CASTPPQGYSDEQFF,TGTGCCAGCACCCCTCCACAGGGGTATAGCGATGAGCAGTTCTTC
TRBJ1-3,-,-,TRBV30,CAWSDGTTGNTIYF,TGTGCCTGGAGCGACGGGACAACGGGAAACACCATATATTTT
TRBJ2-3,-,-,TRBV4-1,CASSQDLGYTQYF,TGCGCCAGCAGCCAAGACCTCGGGTATACGCAGTATTTT
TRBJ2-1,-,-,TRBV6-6,CASRDNEQFF,TGTGCCAGCAGAGACAATGAGCAGTTCTTC
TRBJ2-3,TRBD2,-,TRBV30,CAWSVSRTSGTDTQYF,TGTGCCTGGAGTGTCTCTAGGACTAGCGGCACAGATACGCAGTATTTT
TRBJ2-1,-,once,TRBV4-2,CASSQDLNEQFF,TGTGCCAGCAGCCAAGATCTCAATGAGCAGTTCTTC
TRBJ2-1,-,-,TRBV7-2,CASSLLAAKLLF,TGTGCCAGCAGCTTACTAGCAGCTAAACTTCTCTTC
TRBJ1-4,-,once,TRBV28,CASSSGVEKLFF,TGTGCCAGCAGTTCAGGGGTTGAAAAACTGTTTTTT
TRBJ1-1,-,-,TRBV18,CASSTSFWSKNTEAFF,TGTGCCAGCTCAACCTCCTTTTGGAGCAAGAACACTGAAGCTTTCTTT
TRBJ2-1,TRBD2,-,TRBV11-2,CASSFLLLAGESEQFF,TGTGCCAGCAGCTTTTTACTACTAGCGGGAGAGAGTGAGCAGTTCTTC
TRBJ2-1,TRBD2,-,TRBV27,CASRFQTSGVYNEQFF,TGTGCCAGCAGATTTCAGACTAGCGGGGTTTACAATGAGCAGTTCTTC
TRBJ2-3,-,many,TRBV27,CASSERRNTDTQYF,TGTGCCAGCAGCGAAAGACGGAACACAGATACGCAGTATTTT
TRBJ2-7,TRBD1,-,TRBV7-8,CASSPGQDYEQYF,TGTGCCAGCAGCCCAGGACAGGACTACGAGCAGTACTTC
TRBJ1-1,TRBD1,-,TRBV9,CASSRPTGGDTEAFF,TGTGCCAGCAGCAGGCCCACAGGGGGTGACACTGAAGCTTTCTTT
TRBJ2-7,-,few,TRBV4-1,CASSQEDRLGYEQYF,TGCGCCAGCAGCCAAGAAGACAGGCTGGGATACGAGCAGTACTTC
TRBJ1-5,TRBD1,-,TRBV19,CASSWTGVNQPQHF,TGTGCCAGTAGTTGGACAGGGGTTAATCAGCCCCAGCATTTT
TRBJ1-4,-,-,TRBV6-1,CASKDGRVEEKLFF,TGTGCCAGCAAGGATGGCAGGGTTGAAGAAAAACTGTTTTTT